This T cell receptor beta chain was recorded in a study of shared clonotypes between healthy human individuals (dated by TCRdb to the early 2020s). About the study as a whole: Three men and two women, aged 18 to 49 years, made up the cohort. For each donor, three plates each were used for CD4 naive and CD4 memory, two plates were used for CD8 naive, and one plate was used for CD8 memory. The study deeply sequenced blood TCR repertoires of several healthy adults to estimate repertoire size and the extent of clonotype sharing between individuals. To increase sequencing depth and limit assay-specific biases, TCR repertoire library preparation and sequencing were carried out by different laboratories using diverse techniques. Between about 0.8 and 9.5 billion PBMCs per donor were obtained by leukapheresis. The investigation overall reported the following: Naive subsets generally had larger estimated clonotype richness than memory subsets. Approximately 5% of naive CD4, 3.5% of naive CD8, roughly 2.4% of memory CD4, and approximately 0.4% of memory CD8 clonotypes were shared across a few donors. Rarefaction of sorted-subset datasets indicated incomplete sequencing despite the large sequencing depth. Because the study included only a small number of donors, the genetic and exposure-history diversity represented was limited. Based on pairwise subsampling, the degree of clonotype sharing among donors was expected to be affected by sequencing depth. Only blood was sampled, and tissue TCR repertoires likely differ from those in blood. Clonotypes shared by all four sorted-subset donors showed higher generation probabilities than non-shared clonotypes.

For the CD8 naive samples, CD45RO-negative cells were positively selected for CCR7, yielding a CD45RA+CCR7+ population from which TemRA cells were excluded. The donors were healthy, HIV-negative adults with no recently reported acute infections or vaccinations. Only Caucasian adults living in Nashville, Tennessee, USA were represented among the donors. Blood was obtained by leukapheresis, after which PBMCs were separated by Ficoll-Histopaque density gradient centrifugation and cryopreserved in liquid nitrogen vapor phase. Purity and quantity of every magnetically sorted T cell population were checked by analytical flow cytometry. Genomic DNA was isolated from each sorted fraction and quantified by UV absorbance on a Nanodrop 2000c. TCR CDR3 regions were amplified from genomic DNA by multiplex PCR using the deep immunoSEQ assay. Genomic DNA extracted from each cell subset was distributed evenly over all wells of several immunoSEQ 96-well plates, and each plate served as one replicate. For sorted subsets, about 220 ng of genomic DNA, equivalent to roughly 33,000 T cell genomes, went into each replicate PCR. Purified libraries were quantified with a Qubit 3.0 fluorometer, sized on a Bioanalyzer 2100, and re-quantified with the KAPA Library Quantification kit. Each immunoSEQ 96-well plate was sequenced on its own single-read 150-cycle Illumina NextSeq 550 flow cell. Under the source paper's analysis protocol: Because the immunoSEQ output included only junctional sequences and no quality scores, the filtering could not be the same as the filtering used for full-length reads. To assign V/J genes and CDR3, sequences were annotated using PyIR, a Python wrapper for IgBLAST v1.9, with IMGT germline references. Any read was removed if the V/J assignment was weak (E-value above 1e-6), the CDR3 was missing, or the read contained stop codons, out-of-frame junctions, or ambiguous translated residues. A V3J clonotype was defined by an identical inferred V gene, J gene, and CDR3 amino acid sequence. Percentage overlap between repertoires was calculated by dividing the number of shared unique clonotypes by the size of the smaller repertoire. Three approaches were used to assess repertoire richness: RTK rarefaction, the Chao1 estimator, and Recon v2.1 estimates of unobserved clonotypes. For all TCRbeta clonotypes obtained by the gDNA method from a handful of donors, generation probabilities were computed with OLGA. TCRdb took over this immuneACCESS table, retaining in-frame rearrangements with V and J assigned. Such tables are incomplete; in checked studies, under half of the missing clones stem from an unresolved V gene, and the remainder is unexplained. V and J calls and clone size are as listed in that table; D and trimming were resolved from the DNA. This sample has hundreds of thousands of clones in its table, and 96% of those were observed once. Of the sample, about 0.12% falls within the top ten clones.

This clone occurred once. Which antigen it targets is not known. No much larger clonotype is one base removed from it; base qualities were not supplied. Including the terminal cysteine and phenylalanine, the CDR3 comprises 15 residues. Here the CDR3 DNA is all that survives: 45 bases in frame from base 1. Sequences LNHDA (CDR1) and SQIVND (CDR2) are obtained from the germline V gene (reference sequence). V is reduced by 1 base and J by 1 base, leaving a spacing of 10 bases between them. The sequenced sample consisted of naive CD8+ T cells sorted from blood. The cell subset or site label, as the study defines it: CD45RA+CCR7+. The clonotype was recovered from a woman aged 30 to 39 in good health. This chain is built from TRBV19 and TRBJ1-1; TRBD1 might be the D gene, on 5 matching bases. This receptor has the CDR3 CASSIARQGNTEAFF. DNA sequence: TGTGCCAGTAGTATAGCGCGGCAGGGGAACACTGAAGCTTTCTTT.